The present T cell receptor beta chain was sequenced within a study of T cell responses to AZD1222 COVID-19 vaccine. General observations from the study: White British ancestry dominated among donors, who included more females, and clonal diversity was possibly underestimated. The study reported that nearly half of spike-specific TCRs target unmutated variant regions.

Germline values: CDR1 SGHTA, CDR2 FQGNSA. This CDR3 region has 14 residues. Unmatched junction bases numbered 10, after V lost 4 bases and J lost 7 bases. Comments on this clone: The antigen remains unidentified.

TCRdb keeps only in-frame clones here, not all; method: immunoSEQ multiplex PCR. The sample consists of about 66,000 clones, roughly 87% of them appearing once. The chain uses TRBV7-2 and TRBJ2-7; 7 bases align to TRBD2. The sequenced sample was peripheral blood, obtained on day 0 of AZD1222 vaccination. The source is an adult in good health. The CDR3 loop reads CASSYGGLGGEQYF. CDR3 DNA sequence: TGTGCCAGCAGCTACGGAGGACTCGGGGGGGAGCAGTACTTC.